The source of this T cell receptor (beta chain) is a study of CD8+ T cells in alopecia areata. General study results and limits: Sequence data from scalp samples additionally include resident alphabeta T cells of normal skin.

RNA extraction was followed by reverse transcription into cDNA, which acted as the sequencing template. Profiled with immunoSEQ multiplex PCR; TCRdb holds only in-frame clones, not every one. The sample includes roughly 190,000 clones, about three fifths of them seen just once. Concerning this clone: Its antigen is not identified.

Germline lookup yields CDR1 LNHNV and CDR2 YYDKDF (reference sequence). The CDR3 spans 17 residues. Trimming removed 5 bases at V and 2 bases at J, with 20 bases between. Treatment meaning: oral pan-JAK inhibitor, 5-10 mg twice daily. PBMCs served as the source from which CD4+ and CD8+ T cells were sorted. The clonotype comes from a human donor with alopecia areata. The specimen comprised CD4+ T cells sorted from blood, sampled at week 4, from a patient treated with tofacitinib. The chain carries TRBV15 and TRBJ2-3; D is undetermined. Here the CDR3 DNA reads TGTGCCACCAGCCCTCCCTTAGGTGGGCTAAACACAGATACGCAGTATTTT. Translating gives CATSPPLGGLNTDTQYF.